The source of this T cell receptor (beta chain) is a study of identical twins. TCRdb reanalysed the 5' RACE reads using MiXCR and keeps one entry per CDR3 protein. The sample holds around 250,000 distinct CDR3 sequences; roughly an eighth are singletons and the top ten take roughly 4%. This clonotype was detected only a few times. Germline assignment: CDR1 MDHEN and CDR2 SYDVKM. The CDR3 sequence is 14 residues long. V lost 6 bases and J 1 base, leaving 12 bases between the germline ends. These records were also assigned to another study, of yellow fever vaccine responses in identical twins.

Sample: memory (CD45RO+) T cells sorted from blood. The chain couples TRBV28 to TRBJ1-1; the D is unclear. The clonotype comes from a woman aged 18 to 35 in good health. The DNA for the CDR3 is TGTGCCAGCAGACGATATCAACAGAACACTGAAGCTTTCTTT. This codes for CASRRYQQNTEAFF.